Presented here are 27 T cell receptor beta chains from one specimen sequenced in a study of Ad26.COV2.S vaccination and SARS-CoV-2 variants. Treatment specified: some 20 received Ad26.COV2.S at low or high dose, single or two shots; about 5 received placebo; per-sample allocation not given. On day 63 after the first injection, vaccine and placebo recipients gave samples. The assay was immunoSEQ multiplex PCR, and TCRdb's table has in-frame clones only and misses some. The repertoire consists of about 680,000 clones, with around 89% occurring once and the leading ten covering about 1.5%. Sequencing used peripheral blood, obtained in a trial of Ad26.COV2.S vaccine versus placebo. These receptors originate from a person between 18 and 60 years old who received the Ad26.COV2.S COVID-19 vaccine or a placebo.

The CDR3 region is CASSLYEGGSPYNEQFF. The CDR3 DNA reads as TGTGCCAGCAGCTTATATGAGGGCGGGAGTCCCTACAATGAGCAGTTCTTC. The chain has TRBV11-2 and TRBJ2-1; the match to TRBD2 covers 7 bases. V dropped 2 bases and J dropped 2; count of bases not matched to a gene: 9. The CDR3 is 17 residues long. Germline values: CDR1 SGHAT, CDR2 FQNNGV.

V is TRBV6-5 and J is TRBJ1-5; 9 bases line up with TRBD1. Germline V CDR1 and CDR2: MNHEY, SVGAGI. V dropped 2 bases and J dropped 6; count of bases not matched to a gene: 2. The CDR3 is 14 residues long. Here the CDR3 DNA reads TGTGCCAGCAGTTACGACAGGGGGGGTCAGCCCCAGCATTTT. Encoded protein: CASSYDRGGQPQHF.

The rearrangement joins TRBV25-1 to TRBJ2-4, with TRBD2 as a possible D gene (6 bases). Between the trimmed V and J ends, which lost 3 bases and 0 bases, there was a span of 15 bases. The CDR3 covers 17 residues. The germline CDR1 and CDR2 sequences are MGHDK and SYGVNS. The CDR3 coding sequence is TGTGCCAGCAGTGAGACGGACTATATTCTAGCCAAAAACATTCAGTACTTC. It yields the protein CASSETDYILAKNIQYF. The variable domain in full, with the rest retrieved from reference TRBV25-1 and TRBJ2-4, is EADIYQTPRYLVIGTGKKITLECSQTMGHDKMYWYQQDPGMELHLIHYSYGVNSTEKGDLSSESTVSRIRTEHFPLTLESARPSHTSQYLCASSETDYILAKNIQYFGAGTRLSVL.

J is TRBJ2-5 and V is TRBV18; D not resolved. The germline V gene has CDR1 KGHSH and CDR2 LQKENI. Trimming pared 3 bases from V and 4 bases from J, leaving 15 bases between. CDR3 length: 15 residues. The CDR3 DNA follows: TGTGCCAGCTCACCTGCTGGACCGGGCGGAGAGACCCAGTACTTC. This codes for CASSPAGPGGETQYF.

This sequence joins TRBV19 and TRBJ1-1; a possible D gene is TRBD1 (5 bases). V was clipped by 4 bases and J by 3 bases, with 12 bases between them. This CDR3 comprises 14 residues. Germline V gene lookup returns CDR1 LNHDA and CDR2 SQIVND (reference sequence). The CDR3 coding sequence is TGTGCCAGTAGTACCAGACAGTTTGACACTGAAGCTTTCTTT. Its translation: CASSTRQFDTEAFF.

This rearrangement joins TRBV5-5 to TRBJ2-3, with D perhaps TRBD1 (5 bases). V lost 5 bases, J lost 2 bases, and 9 bases lay in between. The CDR3 spans 13 residues. CDR1 SGHKS and CDR2 YYEKEE come from the germline V gene (reference sequence). CDR3 coding DNA: TGTGCCAGCAGTCCTGGGGCCACAGATACGCAGTATTTT. The encoded protein is CASSPGATDTQYF.

This clone was found once. This chain links TRBV5-4 with TRBJ1-1; no firm D call. V lost 5 bases and J 3 bases, leaving 11 bases between the germline ends. The V gene's germline CDR1 is SGHNT and CDR2 YYREEE (reference sequence). There are 13 residues in the CDR3. The CDR3, as DNA: TGTGCCAGCAGAGAATGGAGGTACACTGAAGCTTTCTTT. Translation: CASREWRYTEAFF. The full variable domain, its missing parts supplied by reference TRBV5-4 and TRBJ1-1, is ETGVTQSPTHLIKTRGQQVTLRCSSQSGHNTVSWYQQALGQGPQFIFQYYREEENGRGNFPPRFSGLQFPNYSSELNVNALELDDSALYLCASREWRYTEAFFGQGTRLTVV.

J is TRBJ2-1 and V is TRBV15; D not resolved. Trimming took off 1 base at V and 5 bases at J, with 9 bases between the two ends. CDR3 length: 14 residues. CDR1 is LNHNV and CDR2 is YYDKDF in the germline V gene (reference sequence). The CDR3 DNA is TGTGCCACCAGCAGAGCTGGGATCGACAATGAGCAGTTCTTC. Amino acid sequence: CATSRAGIDNEQFF.

The rearrangement joins TRBV6-6 to TRBJ2-1, with a possible D match to TRBD1 (8 bases). Trimming removed 6 bases from V and 1 base from J, with 13 bases in between. The CDR3 extends over 15 amino acids. The germline V gene encodes CDR1 MNHNY and CDR2 SVGAGI (reference sequence). The CDR3 DNA is TGTGCCAGCAGCAAACAGGGGGGGTCCTACAATGAGCAGTTCTTC. This translates into CASSKQGGSYNEQFF.

V gene TRBV14 combines with J gene TRBJ2-2; D is possibly TRBD2 (6 bases). The CDR3 runs to 16 residues. The germline V gene encodes CDR1 SGHDN and CDR2 FVKESK. Trimming pared 5 bases from V and 0 bases from J, leaving 13 bases between. The CDR3, as DNA: TGTGCCAGCAGCATAAATAGCGGAACGAACACCGGGGAGCTGTTTTTT. It is translated as CASSINSGTNTGELFF.

The chain links TRBV12-3 or TRBV12-4 to TRBJ2-2; D remains ambiguous. V shed 3 bases and J shed 3 bases, with 5 bases lying between them. The CDR3 runs to 13 residues. CDR3 in DNA: TGTGCCAGCAGTTTTTTGGACACCGGGGAGCTGTTTTTT. It encodes CASSFLDTGELFF.

The gene calls are TRBV19 and TRBJ2-3; 8 positions match TRBD1. The CDR3 is 15 residues long. CDR1 is LNHDA and CDR2 is SQIVND in the germline V gene (reference sequence). V shed 7 bases and J 0 bases; nucleotides not matched to a gene: 6. CDR3 loop: CASTEDRASTDTQYF. The CDR3 DNA is TGTGCCAGTACCGAGGACAGGGCCAGCACAGATACGCAGTATTTT.

The chain links TRBV24-1 to TRBJ2-1; 8 nucleotides line up with TRBD2. This CDR3 is 15 amino acids long. Germline CDR1 KGHDR, CDR2 SFDVKD. V lost 4 bases to trimming and J lost 4 bases; unmatched junction nucleotides: 5. The CDR3 here is CATSEPSGLYNEQFF. In DNA form, the CDR3 reads TGTGCCACCAGTGAGCCTAGCGGGTTATACAATGAGCAGTTCTTC.

The chain employs TRBV27 and TRBJ1-2; D is possibly TRBD1 (5 bases). The germline V gene encodes CDR1 MNHEY and CDR2 SMNVEV (reference sequence). V lost 3 bases to trimming and J lost 4 bases, with 12 bases between them. CDR3 length equals 14 residues. CDR3 nucleotides: TGTGCCAGCAGTTTGGGCGGGGCCCGCTATGGCTACACCTTC. It specifies CASSLGGARYGYTF.

The chain employs TRBV4-1 and TRBJ2-7; either TRBD1 or TRBD2 may fit D (5 bases each). This CDR3 is built from 15 residues. Germline loops: CDR1 MGHRA, CDR2 YSYEKL. The germline V and J ends were trimmed by 0 bases and 2 bases, with 11 bases remaining between them. CDR3 protein: CASSQDRGVTYEQYF. In DNA form, the CDR3 reads TGCGCCAGCAGCCAAGATCGAGGGGTTACCTACGAGCAGTACTTC.

The J gene is TRBJ1-1, the V gene TRBV7-9; D unresolved. The length of the CDR3 is 13 residues. V lost 5 bases and J 1 base, leaving 8 bases between the germline ends. Looked up from germline, CDR1 is SEHNR and CDR2 is FQNEAQ (reference sequence). CDR3 residues: CASSTQRNTEAFF. The CDR3 region has the DNA TGTGCCAGCAGCACACAGAGGAACACTGAAGCTTTCTTT.

In its sample, this clone was seen a few times. The J gene is TRBJ2-1, the V gene TRBV14; the D is unclear. CDR1 SGHDN and CDR2 FVKESK come from the germline V gene. This CDR3 spans 14 amino acids. Trimming left V 2 bases short and J 0 bases short, with 5 bases between. This CDR3 reads CASSQLRSYNEQFF. CDR3 coding DNA: TGTGCCAGCAGCCAACTACGCTCCTACAATGAGCAGTTCTTC. Combining the CDR3 with reference TRBV14 and TRBJ2-1 gives the whole variable domain EAGVTQFPSHSVIEKGQTVTLRCDPISGHDNLYWYRRVMGKEIKFLLHFVKESKQDESGMPNNRFLAERTGGTYSTLKVQPAELEDSGVYFCASSQLRSYNEQFFGPGTRLTVL.

The gene calls are TRBV19 and TRBJ2-1, with 7 bases matching TRBD2. Germline CDR1 and CDR2: LNHDA and SQIVND (reference sequence). The CDR3 totals 15 residues. The ends lost 7 bases at V and 3 bases at J; junction bases unmatched: 9. The CDR3 DNA sequence: TGTGCCAGTACAAGAGGGGTAGCGGGCTACAATGAGCAGTTCTTC. Amino acid sequence: CASTRGVAGYNEQFF. The entire variable domain, with the rest obtained from reference TRBV19 and TRBJ2-1, is as follows: DGGITQSPKYLFRKEGQNVTLSCEQNLNHDAMYWYRQDPGQGLRLIYYSQIVNDFQKGDIAEGYSVSREKKESFPLTVTSAQKNPTAFYLCASTRGVAGYNEQFFGPGTRLTVL.

This clone was observed a single time. The chain is built from TRBV7-2 and TRBJ1-1, with TRBD1 identical over 10 bases. Losses at the gene ends were 6 bases for V and 4 bases for J; bases not matched to a gene: 8. Germline lookup yields CDR1 SGHTA and CDR2 FQGNSA. The CDR3 sequence is 15 residues long. This CDR3 is CASSSPDRGFTEAFF. CDR3 nucleotide sequence: TGTGCCAGCAGTTCCCCGGACAGGGGGTTCACTGAAGCTTTCTTT. The complete variable domain, with remaining parts taken from reference TRBV7-2 and TRBJ1-1, reads GAGVSQSPSNKVTEKGKDVELRCDPISGHTALYWYRQSLGQGLEFLIYFQGNSAPDKSGLPSDRFSAERTGGSVSTLTIQRTQQEDSAVYLCASSSPDRGFTEAFFGQGTRLTVV.

The V call is TRBV4-2, the J call TRBJ1-3, with D possibly matching TRBD1 (5 bases). CDR3 length: 17 amino acids. Germline CDR1 LGHNA, CDR2 YNFKEQ. V was shortened by 1 base and J by 2 bases, with 15 bases between the two germline ends. The CDR3 is CASSQGEGPGPGNTIYF. The CDR3 DNA sequence: TGTGCCAGCAGCCAAGGCGAGGGCCCGGGGCCTGGAAACACCATATATTTT.

This rearrangement joins TRBV4-3 to TRBJ2-7; possibly TRBD1 for D (5 bases). V lost 1 base and J 5 bases, leaving 15 bases between the germline ends. This CDR3 has 15 amino acids. Germline lookup yields CDR1 LGHNA and CDR2 YSLEER. In DNA form, the CDR3 reads TGCGCCAGCAGCCAAGGTGTGGGGCCGGCGAACGAGCAGTACTTC. Translation gives CASSQGVGPANEQYF.

This clone occurred once. The J gene is TRBJ2-3, the V gene TRBV7-9; tentative D call: TRBD2 (6 bases). Germline lookup yields CDR1 SEHNR and CDR2 FQNEAQ (reference sequence). The germline V and J ends were trimmed by 1 base and 4 bases, with 15 bases remaining between them. The CDR3 spans 16 residues. The CDR3 sequence: CASSLGRGEWADTQYF. The CDR3 nucleotides read TGTGCCAGCAGCTTAGGGCGGGGAGAATGGGCAGATACGCAGTATTTT.

In the case of this clone: Distinct nucleotide sequences in the sample also encode this CDR3. The V and J genes are TRBV7-9 and TRBJ2-1; D unclear. With 2 bases removed from V and 10 bases from J, the gap between germline ends came to 6 bases. The germline V gene encodes CDR1 SEHNR and CDR2 FQNEAQ (reference sequence). The CDR3 sequence is 11 residues long. The CDR3 DNA reads as TGTGCCAGCAGCTTACTGGGAGAGCAGTTCTTC. Protein sequence: CASSLLGEQFF. The full variable domain, rest sourced from reference TRBV7-9 and TRBJ2-1, is DTGVSQNPRHKITKRGQNVTFRCDPISEHNRLYWYRQTLGQGPEFLTYFQNEAQLEKSRLLSDRFSAERPKGSFSTLEIQRTEQGDSAMYLCASSLLGEQFFGPGTRLTVL.

J is TRBJ1-6 and V is TRBV13; 11 bases align to TRBD1. After removal of 5 bases from V and 0 bases from J, the junction contained 3 bases not matched to a gene. Germline V gene sequence: CDR1 PRHDT, CDR2 FYEKMQ (reference sequence). The CDR3 totals 17 residues. The CDR3 spells CASSPGTGGSYNSPLHF. CDR3 nucleotides: TGTGCCAGCAGCCCGGGGACAGGGGGCTCCTATAATTCACCCCTCCACTTT.

The chain combines TRBV18 with TRBJ2-7; D perhaps matches TRBD2 (5 bases). With 4 bases removed from V and 4 bases from J, the gap between germline ends came to 11 bases. The CDR3 spans 13 residues. The germline gives CDR1 KGHSH, CDR2 LQKENI. CDR3: CASSLAEGYEQYF. The CDR3 coding sequence is TGTGCCAGCTCACTTGCCGAGGGTTACGAGCAGTACTTC.

CDR3 sequence (DNA): TGCGCCAGCAGCACTAGCGGGACTACCAATGAGCAGTTCTTC. This sequence encodes CASSTSGTTNEQFF. This chain uses TRBV5-1 with TRBJ2-1, with TRBD2 matching over 10 bases. With 4 bases clipped from V and 6 bases from J, the junction kept 4 bases outside the gene matches. This CDR3 is built from 14 residues. Germline loops: CDR1 SGHRS, CDR2 YFSETQ.

The gene calls are TRBV19 and TRBJ2-5, with a weak D call TRBD2 (5 bases). The germline V gene encodes CDR1 LNHDA and CDR2 SQIVND (reference sequence). This CDR3 has 15 residues. The germline V and J ends were trimmed by 4 bases and 7 bases, with 19 bases remaining between them. The DNA of the CDR3 is TGTGCCAGTAGTAAGGCGTCGCTAGTCGCGGGGACCCAGTACTTC. Translating it yields CASSKASLVAGTQYF.